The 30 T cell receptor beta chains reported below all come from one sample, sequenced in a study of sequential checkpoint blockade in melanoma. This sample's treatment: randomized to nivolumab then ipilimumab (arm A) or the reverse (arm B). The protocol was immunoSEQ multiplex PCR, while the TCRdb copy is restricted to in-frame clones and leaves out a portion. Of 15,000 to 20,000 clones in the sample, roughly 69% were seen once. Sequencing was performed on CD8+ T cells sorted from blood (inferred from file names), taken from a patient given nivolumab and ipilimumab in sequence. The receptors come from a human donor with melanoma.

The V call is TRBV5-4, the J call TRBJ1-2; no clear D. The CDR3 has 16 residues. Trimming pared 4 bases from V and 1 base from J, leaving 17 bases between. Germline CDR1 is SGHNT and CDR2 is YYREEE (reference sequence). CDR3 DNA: TGTGCCAGCAGCCCGGGGATGGAACTAAATAACTATGGCTACACCTTC. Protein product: CASSPGMELNNYGYTF.

The CDR3 DNA reads TGTGCCAGCAGCTTGGGGACAGGGGAGGGCACTGAAGCTTTCTTT. It translates to CASSLGTGEGTEAFF. The chain has TRBV7-6 and TRBJ1-1; 10 nucleotides agree with TRBD1. This CDR3 is 15 amino acids long. Trimming at V came to 3 bases and at J to 4 bases, leaving 5 bases not matched to a gene. The germline gives CDR1 SGHVS, CDR2 FNYEAQ.

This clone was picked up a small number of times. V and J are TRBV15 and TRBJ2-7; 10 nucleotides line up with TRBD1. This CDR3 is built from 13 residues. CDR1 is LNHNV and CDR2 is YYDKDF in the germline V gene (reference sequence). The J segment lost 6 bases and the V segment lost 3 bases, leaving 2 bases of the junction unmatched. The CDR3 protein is CATSRGQGIEQYF. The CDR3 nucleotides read TGTGCCACCAGCAGGGGACAGGGGATCGAGCAGTACTTC.

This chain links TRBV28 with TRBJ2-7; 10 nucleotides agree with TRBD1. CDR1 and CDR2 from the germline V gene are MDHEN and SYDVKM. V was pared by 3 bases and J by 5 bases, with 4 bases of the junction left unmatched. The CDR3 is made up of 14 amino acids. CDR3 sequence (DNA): TGTGCCAGCAGTTTCCCCGGGACAGGGGACGAGCAGTACTTC. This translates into CASSFPGTGDEQYF.

CDR3 amino acids: CASSPQALGYGYTF. As DNA, the CDR3 is TGTGCCAGCAGTCCACAGGCTTTGGGCTATGGCTACACCTTC. The genes are TRBV6-5 and TRBJ1-2; tentatively, D is TRBD1 (5 bases). Germline CDR1 MNHEY, CDR2 SVGAGI. This CDR3 has 14 residues. Trimming shortened V by 5 bases and J by 4 bases, and 14 bases separated the two germline ends.

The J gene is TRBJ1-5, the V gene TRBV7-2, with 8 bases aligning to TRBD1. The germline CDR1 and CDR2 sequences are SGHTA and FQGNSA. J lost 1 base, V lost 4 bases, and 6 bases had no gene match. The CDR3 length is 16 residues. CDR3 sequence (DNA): TGTGCCAGCAGCTCAGGGTACAGGGGGAGCAATCAGCCCCAGCATTTT. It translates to CASSSGYRGSNQPQHF.

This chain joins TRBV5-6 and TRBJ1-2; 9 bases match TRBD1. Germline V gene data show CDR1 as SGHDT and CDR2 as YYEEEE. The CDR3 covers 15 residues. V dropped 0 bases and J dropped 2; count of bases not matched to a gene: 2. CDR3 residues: CASSLGTGANYGYTF. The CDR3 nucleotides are TGTGCCAGCAGCTTGGGGACAGGGGCCAACTATGGCTACACCTTC.

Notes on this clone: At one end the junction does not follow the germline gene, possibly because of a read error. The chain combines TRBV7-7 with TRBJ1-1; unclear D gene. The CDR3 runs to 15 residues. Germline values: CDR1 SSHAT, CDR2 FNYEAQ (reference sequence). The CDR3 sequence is CASSLWPPENTEAFF. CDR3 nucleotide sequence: TGTGCTAGCAGCCTCTGGCCCCCAGAGAACACTGAAGCTTTCTTT.

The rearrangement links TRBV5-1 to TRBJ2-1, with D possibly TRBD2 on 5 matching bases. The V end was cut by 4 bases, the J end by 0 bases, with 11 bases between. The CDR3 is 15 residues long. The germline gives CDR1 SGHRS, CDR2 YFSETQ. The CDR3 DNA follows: TGCGCCAGCAGCCCGGACTGGGCCTCCTACAATGAGCAGTTCTTC. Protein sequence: CASSPDWASYNEQFF.

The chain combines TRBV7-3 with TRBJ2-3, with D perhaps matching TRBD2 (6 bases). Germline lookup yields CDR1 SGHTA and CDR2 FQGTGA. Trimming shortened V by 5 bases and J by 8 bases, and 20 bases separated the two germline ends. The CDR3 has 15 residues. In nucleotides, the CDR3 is TGTGCCAGCAGCGACCGGGACTCCCACCCGGGTACGCAGTATTTT. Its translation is CASSDRDSHPGTQYF. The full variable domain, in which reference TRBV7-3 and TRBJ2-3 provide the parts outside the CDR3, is GAGVSQTPSNKVTEKGKYVELRCDPISGHTALYWYRQSLGQGPEFLIYFQGTGAADDSGLPNDRFFAVRPEGSVSTLKIQRTERGDSAVYLCASSDRDSHPGTQYFGPGTRLTVL.

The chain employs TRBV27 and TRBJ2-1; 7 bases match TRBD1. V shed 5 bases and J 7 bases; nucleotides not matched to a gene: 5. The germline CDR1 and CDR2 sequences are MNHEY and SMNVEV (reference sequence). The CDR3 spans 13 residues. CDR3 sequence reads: CASSQGDLNEQFF. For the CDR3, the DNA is TGTGCCAGCAGTCAGGGGGACCTGAATGAGCAGTTCTTC.

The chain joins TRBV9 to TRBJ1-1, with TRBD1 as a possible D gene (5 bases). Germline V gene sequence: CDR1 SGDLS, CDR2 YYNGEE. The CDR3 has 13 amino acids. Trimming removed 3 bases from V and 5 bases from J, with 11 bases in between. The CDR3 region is CASSAGGKTEAFF. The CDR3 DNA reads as TGTGCCAGCAGCGCTGGGGGGAAGACTGAAGCTTTCTTT.

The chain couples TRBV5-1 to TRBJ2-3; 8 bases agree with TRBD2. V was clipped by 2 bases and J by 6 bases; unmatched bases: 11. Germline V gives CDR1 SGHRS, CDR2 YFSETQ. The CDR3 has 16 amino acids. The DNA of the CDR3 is TGCGCCAGCAGCTTTTCCCCCTTAGCGGGATCGGATACGCAGTATTTT. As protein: CASSFSPLAGSDTQYF.

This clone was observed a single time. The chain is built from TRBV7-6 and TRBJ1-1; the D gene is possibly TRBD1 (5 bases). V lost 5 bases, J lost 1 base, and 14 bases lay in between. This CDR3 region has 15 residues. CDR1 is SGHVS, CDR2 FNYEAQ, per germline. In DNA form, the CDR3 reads TGTGCCAGCAGCCCCCCATGGGGCAGGAACACTGAAGCTTTCTTT. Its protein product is CASSPPWGRNTEAFF.

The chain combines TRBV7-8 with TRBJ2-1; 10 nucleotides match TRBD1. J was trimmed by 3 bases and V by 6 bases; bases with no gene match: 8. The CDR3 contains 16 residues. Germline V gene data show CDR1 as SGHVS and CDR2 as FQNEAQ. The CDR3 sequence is CASREPGQGNYNEQFF. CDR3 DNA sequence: TGTGCCAGCAGAGAACCGGGACAGGGGAACTACAATGAGCAGTTCTTC. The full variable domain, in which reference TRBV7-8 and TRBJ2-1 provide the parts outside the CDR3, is GAGVSQSPRYKVAKRGQDVALRCDPISGHVSLFWYQQALGQGPEFLTYFQNEAQLDKSGLPSDRFFAERPEGSVSTLKIQRTQQEDSAVYLCASREPGQGNYNEQFFGPGTRLTVL.

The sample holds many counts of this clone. As DNA, the CDR3 is TGTGCCAGCAGCGTAGGATCCGGGAAGGGTGAAAAACTGTTTTTT. Translating it yields CASSVGSGKGEKLFF. The V and J genes are TRBV7-3 and TRBJ1-4; unclear D gene. This CDR3 has 15 amino acids. Trimming shortened V by 5 bases and J by 7 bases, and 17 bases separated the two germline ends. Germline V lookup: CDR1 SGHTA, CDR2 FQGTGA.

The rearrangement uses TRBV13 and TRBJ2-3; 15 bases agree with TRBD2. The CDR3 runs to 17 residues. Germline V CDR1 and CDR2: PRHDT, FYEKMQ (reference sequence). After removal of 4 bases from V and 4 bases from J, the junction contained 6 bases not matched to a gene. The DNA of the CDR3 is TGTGCCAGCAGCTCCCGGACTAGCGGGAGGGTGGCAGATACGCAGTATTTT. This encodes CASSSRTSGRVADTQYF.

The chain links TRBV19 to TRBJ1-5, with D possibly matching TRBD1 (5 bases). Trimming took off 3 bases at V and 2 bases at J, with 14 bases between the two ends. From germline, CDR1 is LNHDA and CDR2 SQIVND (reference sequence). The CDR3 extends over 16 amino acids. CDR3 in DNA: TGTGCCAGTAGTATTACGGGGGGAGTGGGCAATCAGCCCCAGCATTTT. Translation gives CASSITGGVGNQPQHF.

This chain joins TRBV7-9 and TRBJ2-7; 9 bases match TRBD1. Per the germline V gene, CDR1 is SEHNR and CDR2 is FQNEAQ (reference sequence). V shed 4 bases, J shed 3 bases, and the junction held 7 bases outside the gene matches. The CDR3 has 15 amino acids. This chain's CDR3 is CASSSPGQGHYEQYF. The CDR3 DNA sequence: TGTGCCAGCAGCTCTCCGGGACAGGGTCACTACGAGCAGTACTTC. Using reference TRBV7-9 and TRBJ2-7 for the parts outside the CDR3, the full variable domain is DTGVSQNPRHKITKRGQNVTFRCDPISEHNRLYWYRQTLGQGPEFLTYFQNEAQLEKSRLLSDRFSAERPKGSFSTLEIQRTEQGDSAMYLCASSSPGQGHYEQYFGPGTRLTVT.

The CDR3 loop reads CASSLVGQGETDTQYF. CDR3 in DNA: TGTGCCAGCAGCTTAGTGGGACAGGGGGAAACAGATACGCAGTATTTT. The genes are TRBV7-3 and TRBJ2-3; 11 positions match TRBD1. Germline loops: CDR1 SGHTA, CDR2 FQGTGA. Trimming took 2 bases from V and 3 from J; bases not matched to a gene: 4. The CDR3 has 16 residues.

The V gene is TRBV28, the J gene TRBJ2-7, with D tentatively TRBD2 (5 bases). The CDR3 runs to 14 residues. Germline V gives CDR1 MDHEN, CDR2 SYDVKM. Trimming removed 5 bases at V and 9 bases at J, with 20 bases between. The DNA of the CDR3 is TGTGCCAGCAGTCCCGAAGGGTGGCCCGAGGGGCAGTACTTC. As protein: CASSPEGWPEGQYF. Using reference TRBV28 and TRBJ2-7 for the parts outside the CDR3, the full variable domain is DVKVTQSSRYLVKRTGEKVFLECVQDMDHENMFWYRQDPGLGLRLIYFSYDVKMKEKGDIPEGYSVSREKKERFSLILESASTNQTSMYLCASSPEGWPEGQYFGPGTRLTVT.

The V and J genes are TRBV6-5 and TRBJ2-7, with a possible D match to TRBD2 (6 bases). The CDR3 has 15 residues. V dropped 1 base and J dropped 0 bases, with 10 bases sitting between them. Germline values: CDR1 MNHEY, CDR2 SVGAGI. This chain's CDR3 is CASSYLSGDSYEQYF. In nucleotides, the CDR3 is TGTGCCAGCAGTTACTTGTCGGGAGACTCCTACGAGCAGTACTTC.

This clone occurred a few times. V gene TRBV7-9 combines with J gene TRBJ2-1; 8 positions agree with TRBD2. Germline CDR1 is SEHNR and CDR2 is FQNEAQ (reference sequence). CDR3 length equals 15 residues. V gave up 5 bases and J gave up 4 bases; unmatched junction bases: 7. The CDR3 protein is CASSLETSAYNEQFF. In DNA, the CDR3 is TGTGCCAGCAGCCTTGAGACTAGCGCATACAATGAGCAGTTCTTC.

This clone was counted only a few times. CDR3 DNA: TGTGCCAGCAGTTTGTGGGGGGTGAACACCGGGGAGCTGTTTTTT. Translation: CASSLWGVNTGELFF. This chain uses TRBV28 with TRBJ2-2, with a possible D match to TRBD2 (6 bases). Trimming shortened V by 3 bases and J by 1 base, and 9 bases separated the two germline ends. Germline V lookup: CDR1 MDHEN, CDR2 SYDVKM. The CDR3 consists of 15 residues.

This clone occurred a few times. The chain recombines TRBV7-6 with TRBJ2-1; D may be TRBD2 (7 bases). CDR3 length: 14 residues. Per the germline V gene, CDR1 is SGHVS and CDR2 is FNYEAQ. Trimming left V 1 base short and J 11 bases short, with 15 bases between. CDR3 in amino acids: CASSLEAGHYKQFF. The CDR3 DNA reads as TGTGCCAGCAGCTTAGAAGCGGGACACTATAAGCAGTTCTTC. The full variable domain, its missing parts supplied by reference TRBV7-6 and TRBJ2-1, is GAGVSQSPRYKVTKRGQDVALRCDPISGHVSLYWYRQALGQGPEFLTYFNYEAQQDKSGLPNDRFSAERPEGSISTLTIQRTEQRDSAMYRCASSLEAGHYKQFFGPGTRLTVL.

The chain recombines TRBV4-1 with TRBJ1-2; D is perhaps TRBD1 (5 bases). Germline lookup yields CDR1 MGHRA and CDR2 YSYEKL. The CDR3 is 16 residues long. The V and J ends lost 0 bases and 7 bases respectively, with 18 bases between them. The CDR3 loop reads CASSQDLGSGASGYTF. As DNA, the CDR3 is TGCGCCAGCAGCCAAGATTTAGGCAGCGGGGCAAGTGGCTACACCTTC.

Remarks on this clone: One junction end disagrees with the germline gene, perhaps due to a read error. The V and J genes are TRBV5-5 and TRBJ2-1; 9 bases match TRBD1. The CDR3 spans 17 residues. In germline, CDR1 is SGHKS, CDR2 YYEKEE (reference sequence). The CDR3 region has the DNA TGCGCCAGCAGCCAAGATAAGGGGACAGGGTGGAACAATGAGCAGTTCTTC. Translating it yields CASSQDKGTGWNNEQFF.

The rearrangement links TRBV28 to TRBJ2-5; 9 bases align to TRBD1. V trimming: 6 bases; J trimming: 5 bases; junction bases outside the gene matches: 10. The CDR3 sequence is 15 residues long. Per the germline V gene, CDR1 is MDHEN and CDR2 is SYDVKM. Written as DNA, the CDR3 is TGTGCCAGCAGCCCCGGGACAGGGTTTCGGGAGACCCAGTACTTC. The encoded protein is CASSPGTGFRETQYF.

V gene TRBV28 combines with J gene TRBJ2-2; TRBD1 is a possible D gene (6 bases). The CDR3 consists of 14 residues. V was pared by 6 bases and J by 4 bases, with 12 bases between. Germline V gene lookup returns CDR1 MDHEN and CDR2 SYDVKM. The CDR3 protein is CASSPGQFTGELFF. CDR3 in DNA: TGTGCCAGCAGCCCAGGACAGTTCACCGGGGAGCTGTTTTTT.

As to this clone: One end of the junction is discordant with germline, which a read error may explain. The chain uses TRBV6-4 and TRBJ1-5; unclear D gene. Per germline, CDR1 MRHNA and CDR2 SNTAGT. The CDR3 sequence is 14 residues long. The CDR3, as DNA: TGTGCCACCAGTGATTTGTCCATCAATCAGCCCCAGCATTTT. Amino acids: CATSDLSINQPQHF.